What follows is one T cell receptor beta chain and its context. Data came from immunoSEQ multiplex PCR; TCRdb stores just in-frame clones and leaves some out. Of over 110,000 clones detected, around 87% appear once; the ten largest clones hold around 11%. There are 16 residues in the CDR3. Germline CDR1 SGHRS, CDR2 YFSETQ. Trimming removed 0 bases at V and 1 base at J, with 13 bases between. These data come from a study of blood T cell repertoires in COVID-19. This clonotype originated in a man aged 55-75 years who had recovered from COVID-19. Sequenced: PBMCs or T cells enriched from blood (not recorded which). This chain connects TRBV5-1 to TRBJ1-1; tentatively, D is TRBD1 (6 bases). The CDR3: CASSLARLQGNTEAFF. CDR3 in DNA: TGCGCCAGCAGCTTGGCCCGCCTACAGGGGAACACTGAAGCTTTCTTT.